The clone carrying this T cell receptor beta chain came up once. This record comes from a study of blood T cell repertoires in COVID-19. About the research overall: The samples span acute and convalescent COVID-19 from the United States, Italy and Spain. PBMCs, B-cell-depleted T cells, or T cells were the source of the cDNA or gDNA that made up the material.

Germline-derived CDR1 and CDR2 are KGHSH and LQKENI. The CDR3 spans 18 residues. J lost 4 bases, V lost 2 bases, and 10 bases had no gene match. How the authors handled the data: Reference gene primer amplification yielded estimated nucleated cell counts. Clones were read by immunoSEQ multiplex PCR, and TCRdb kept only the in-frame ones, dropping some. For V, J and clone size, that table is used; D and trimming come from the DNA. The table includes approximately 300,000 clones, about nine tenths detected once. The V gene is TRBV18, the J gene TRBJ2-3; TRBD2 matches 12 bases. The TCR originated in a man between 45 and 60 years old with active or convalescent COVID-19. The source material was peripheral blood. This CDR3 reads CASSPRASGGAPPDTQYF. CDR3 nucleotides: TGTGCCAGCTCACCAAGGGCTAGCGGGGGGGCCCCGCCAGATACGCAGTATTTT.